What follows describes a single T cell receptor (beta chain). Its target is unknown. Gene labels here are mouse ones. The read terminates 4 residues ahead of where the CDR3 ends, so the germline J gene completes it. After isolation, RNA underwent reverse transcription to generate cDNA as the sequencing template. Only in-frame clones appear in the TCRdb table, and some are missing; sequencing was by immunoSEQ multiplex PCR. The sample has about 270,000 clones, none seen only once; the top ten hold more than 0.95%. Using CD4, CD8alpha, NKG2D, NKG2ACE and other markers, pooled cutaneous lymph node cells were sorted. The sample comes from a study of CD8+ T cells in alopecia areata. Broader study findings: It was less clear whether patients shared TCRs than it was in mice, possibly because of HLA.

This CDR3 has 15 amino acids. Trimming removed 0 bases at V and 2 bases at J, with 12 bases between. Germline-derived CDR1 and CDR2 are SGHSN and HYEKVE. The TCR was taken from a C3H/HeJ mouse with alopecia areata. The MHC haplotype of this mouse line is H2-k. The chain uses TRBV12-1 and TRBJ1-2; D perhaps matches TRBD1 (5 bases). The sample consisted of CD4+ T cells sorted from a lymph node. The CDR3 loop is CASSLEGEGNSDYTF. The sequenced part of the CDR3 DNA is TGTGCCAGCTCTCTCGAAGGAGAGGGGAACTCC.